This T cell receptor (beta chain) is from a study of shared clonotypes between healthy human individuals. The study, taken as a whole, reports: Estimated clonotype richness was generally higher in naive than memory subsets. Tissue TCR repertoires likely differ from these blood-only repertoires. Despite large depth, rarefaction showed incomplete sorted-subset sequencing.

A split of CD4+ cells into CD45RA+ naive and CD45RA-negative memory subsets was performed. V gave up 0 bases and J gave up 5 bases, with 10 bases separating them. From germline, CDR1 is GTSNPN and CDR2 SVGIG (reference sequence). The CDR3 is made up of 13 amino acids. Measured with immunoSEQ multiplex PCR; TCRdb has only the in-frame clones, and not every one. The sample carries more than 2,000,000 clones, around 94% recorded once. In regard to this clone: As yet, its antigen is unknown. This CDR3 is also generated by other DNA sequences in the sample.

The sequence was obtained from a man between 18 and 29 years old in good health. The material sequenced was naive CD4+ T cells sorted from blood. Subset described: CD45RA+ positively selected. J is TRBJ2-5 and V is TRBV30; either TRBD1 or TRBD2 may supply D (6 bases each). The CDR3 sequence is CAWSVGGRETQYF. In DNA form, the CDR3 reads TGTGCCTGGAGTGTAGGGGGGCGTGAGACCCAGTACTTC.